These T cell receptor beta chains were read from a single sample in a study of control samples from healthy donors and cancer patients. Profiled with immunoSEQ multiplex PCR; TCRdb holds only in-frame clones, not every one. The repertoire has tens of thousands of clones, about four fifths of them found once; the top ten carry roughly 15%. The sample comprised blood. All receptors come from a middle-aged man in good health. The CDR3 runs from the conserved cysteine through the conserved F or W. A D gene is named only where the DNA matches it firmly. Clone size is not always given. Where it is, it says once, few, many or a class for expanded clones.

. | TRBJ1-2 | few | TRBV20-1 | TGCAGTGCTAGTATGACAACACAGGGCTATGGCTACACCTTC | CSASMTTQGYGYTF
. | TRBJ1-5 | . | TRBV28 | TGTGCCAGCAGTTTCACCCCGGGAGGGATTGGCCAGCCCCAGCATTTT | CASSFTPGGIGQPQHF
. | TRBJ1-2 | . | TRBV5-4 | TGTGCCAGCAGCCCAAATCTCTATGGCTACACCTTC | CASSPNLYGYTF
TRBD1 | TRBJ1-4 | . | TRBV19 | TGTGCCAGTAGTACCACAGGGGGAGCTGGTGAAAAACTGTTTTTT | CASSTTGGAGEKLFF
TRBD1 | TRBJ2-2 | . | TRBV24-1 | TGTGCCACCGCAGGGGGTAGCACCGGGGAGCTGTTTTTT | CATAGGSTGELFF
. | TRBJ1-2 | . | TRBV5-6 | TGTGCCAGCAGCCGGGACCCCGGCGTGGGCTATGGCTACACCTTC | CASSRDPGVGYGYTF
TRBD1 | TRBJ1-5 | . | TRBV18 | TGTGCCAGCTCACTAGGACAGGGGAATCAGCCCCAGCATTTT | CASSLGQGNQPQHF
TRBD2 | TRBJ2-3 | . | TRBV5-4 | TGTGCCAGCAGGGTGAGAAGGGATAGCGGGTTCACAGATACGCAGTATTTT | CASRVRRDSGFTDTQYF
TRBD2 | TRBJ2-3 | . | TRBV19 | TGTGCCAGTAGTGAACTAGCGGGAGGGCCCGATACGCAGTATTTT | CASSELAGGPDTQYF
. | TRBJ1-5 | . | TRBV6-5 | TGTGCCAGCAGTTACGGGGGGCCCCGTAGCAATCAGCCCCAGCATTTT | CASSYGGPRSNQPQHF
TRBD2 | TRBJ2-3 | . | TRBV7-6 | TGTGCCAGCAGCAAGGGACTAGCGGCTAGCACAGATACGCAGTATTTT | CASSKGLAASTDTQYF
TRBD1 | TRBJ1-5 | . | TRBV6-2/TRBV6-3 | TGTGCCAGCAGTTTACGGACAGGTGATTATAGCAATCAGCCCCAGCATTTT | CASSLRTGDYSNQPQHF
. | TRBJ2-7 | few | TRBV6-6 | TGTGCCAGCAGTTACTCGGGCGCGTACGAGCAGTACTTC | CASSYSGAYEQYF
. | TRBJ2-3 | . | TRBV28 | TGTGCCAGCAGCCCCAATGGAATTAACACAGATACGCAGTATTTT | CASSPNGINTDTQYF
. | TRBJ2-7 | . | TRBV28 | TGTGCCAGCCTGGAGGGGGCAGGCGACGAGCAGTACTTC | CASLEGAGDEQYF
TRBD2 | TRBJ2-7 | . | TRBV10-3 | TGTGCCATCAGTGACGGGAGGGTCGGGGTCTACGAGCAGTACTTC | CAISDGRVGVYEQYF
TRBD1 | TRBJ1-2 | . | TRBV30 | TGTGCCTGGAGTTCACCCTCAGGACAGGGGGTTGCCGGCTACACCTTC | CAWSSPSGQGVAGYTF
. | TRBJ2-7 | once | TRBV7-9 | TGTGCCAGCAGCTTGAGAGGGGATTCCTACGAGCAGTACTTC | CASSLRGDSYEQYF
. | TRBJ1-4 | . | TRBV19 | TGTGCCAGTAGTCGGGACGGGGGCTCGGGATATGAAAAACTGTTTTTT | CASSRDGGSGYEKLFF
. | TRBJ1-1 | . | TRBV6-6 | TGTGCCAGCGACAGGAACACTGAAGCTTTCTTT | CASDRNTEAFF
TRBD2 | TRBJ2-1 | . | TRBV12-5 | TGTGCTAGTGGTTCACTAGCGGGAGGGCGAGATGAGCAGTTCTTC | CASGSLAGGRDEQFF
TRBD2 | TRBJ2-1 | once | TRBV19 | TGTGCCAGTACCGATCGGGGGGGCTCCTACAATGAGCAGTTCTTC | CASTDRGGSYNEQFF
. | TRBJ2-6 | . | TRBV11-3 | TGTGCCAGCACCGGGACGGTCTCTGGGGCCAACGTCCTGACTTTC | CASTGTVSGANVLTF
TRBD2 | TRBJ2-7 | . | TRBV25-1 | TGTGCCAGCAGTGTAACTAGCGGGGGGTACGAGCAGTACTTC | CASSVTSGGYEQYF
. | TRBJ2-3 | . | TRBV7-9 | TGTGCCAGCAGCTTAGCGGCAGGGCTCCGCGCAGATACGCAGTATTTT | CASSLAAGLRADTQYF
TRBD2 | TRBJ2-3 | . | TRBV24-1 | TGTGCCACCAGTGATTTCGGACTAGCGGGAGTCGCGCAGTATTTT | CATSDFGLAGVAQYF
TRBD1 | TRBJ2-5 | . | TRBV7-9 | TGTGCCAGCAGCATGGGACAGAACTCCCAAGAGACCCAGTACTTC | CASSMGQNSQETQYF
. | TRBJ1-2 | . | TRBV4-3 | TGCGCCAGCAGCCAAGCCAAGGGAGGCGGCTACACCTTC | CASSQAKGGGYTF
. | TRBJ2-1 | . | TRBV12-3/TRBV12-4 | TGTGCCAGCAGTTTGTGGGGTCGCAATGAGCAGTTCTTC | CASSLWGRNEQFF